Presented here are 3 T cell receptor beta chains from one specimen sequenced in a study of blood T cell repertoires in COVID-19. Libraries were prepared by immunoSEQ multiplex PCR; TCRdb keeps only in-frame clonotypes and omits some of them. The table records 350,000 or so clones, roughly 87% of them present only once. The sample was peripheral blood. All receptors derive from a woman aged 60-70 years with COVID-19, enrolled during active disease.

CDR3 loop: CAIPNQGTTEAFF. The CDR3 DNA reads as TGTGCCATCCCAAATCAGGGCACGACTGAAGCTTTCTTT. The rearrangement joins TRBV7-9 to TRBJ1-1; possibly TRBD1 for D (5 bases). Trimming cost V 10 bases and J 5 bases, with 17 bases left between them. CDR1 is SEHNR and CDR2 is FQNEAQ in the germline V gene (reference sequence). The CDR3 is made up of 13 amino acids.

This chain connects TRBV3-1 (or the pseudogene TRBV3-2) to TRBJ1-2, with 9 bases matching TRBD1. CDR1 LGHDT and CDR2 YNNKEL come from the germline V gene (reference sequence). Unmatched junction bases numbered 5, after V lost 6 bases and J lost 3 bases. The CDR3 spans 14 residues. Written as DNA, the CDR3 is TGTGCCAGCAGGAAGGGACAGGGAGACTATGGCTACACCTTC. It encodes CASRKGQGDYGYTF.

V is TRBV18 and J is TRBJ1-2, with 7 bases aligning to TRBD1. Trimming cost V 8 bases and J 0 bases; bases outside gene matches: 3. The CDR3 is 13 amino acids. Germline V CDR1 and CDR2: KGHSH, LQKENI. The CDR3 loop reads CASGTVANYGYTF. Here the CDR3 DNA reads TGTGCCAGCGGGACAGTAGCTAACTATGGCTACACCTTC.